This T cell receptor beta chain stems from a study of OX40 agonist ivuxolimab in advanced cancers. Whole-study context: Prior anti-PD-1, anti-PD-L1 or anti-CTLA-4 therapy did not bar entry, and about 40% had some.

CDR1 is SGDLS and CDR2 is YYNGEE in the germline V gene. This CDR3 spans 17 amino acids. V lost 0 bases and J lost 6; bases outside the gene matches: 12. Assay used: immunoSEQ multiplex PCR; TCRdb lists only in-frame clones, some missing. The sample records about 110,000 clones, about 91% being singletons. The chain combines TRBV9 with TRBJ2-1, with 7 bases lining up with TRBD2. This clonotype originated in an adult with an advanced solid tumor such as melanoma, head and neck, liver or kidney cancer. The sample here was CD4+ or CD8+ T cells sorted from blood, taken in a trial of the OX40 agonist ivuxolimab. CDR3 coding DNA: TGTGCCAGCAGCGTAGATCGTTGGTGGGGGGGTTTCAATGAGCAGTTCTTC. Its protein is CASSVDRWWGGFNEQFF.